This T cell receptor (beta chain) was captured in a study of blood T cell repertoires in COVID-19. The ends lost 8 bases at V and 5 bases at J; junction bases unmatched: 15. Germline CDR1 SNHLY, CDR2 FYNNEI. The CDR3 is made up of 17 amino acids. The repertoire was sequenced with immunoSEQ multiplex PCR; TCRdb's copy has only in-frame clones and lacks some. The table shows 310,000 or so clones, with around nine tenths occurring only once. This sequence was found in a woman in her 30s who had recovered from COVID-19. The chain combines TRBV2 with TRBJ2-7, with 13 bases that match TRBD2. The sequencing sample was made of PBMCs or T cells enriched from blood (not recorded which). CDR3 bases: TGTGCCAGCCGGACAGGGGCCGGGACTAGCGGGACCCACGAGCAGTACTTC. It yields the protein CASRTGAGTSGTHEQYF.